Below are 7 T cell receptor beta chains sequenced from a single sample in a study of identical twins. TCRdb called the 5' RACE reads again in MiXCR, with one record for every CDR3 protein. The sample records a few hundred thousand distinct CDR3 sequences, 14% being singletons. The sample was also reused in another study, on yellow fever vaccine responses in identical twins.

Material for sequencing was CD4+ T cells sorted from blood. These receptors came from a woman aged 18 to 35 in good health.

The chain links TRBV5-6 to TRBJ2-7; 9 nucleotides line up with TRBD1. The CDR3 sequence is 16 residues long. The germline V gene has CDR1 SGHDT and CDR2 YYEEEE. Trimming took 4 bases from V and 2 from J; bases not matched to a gene: 10. CDR3: CASSLPGQGLAYEQYF. CDR3 bases: TGTGCCAGCAGCCTACCAGGACAGGGGCTAGCCTACGAGCAGTACTTC.

This clonotype appeared a few times. This chain links TRBV6-5 with TRBJ2-7; 8 nucleotides line up with TRBD2. V shed 0 bases, J shed 0 bases, and the junction held 4 bases outside the gene matches. Germline V lookup: CDR1 MNHEY, CDR2 SVGAGI. The CDR3 extends over 16 amino acids. The CDR3 DNA reads as TGTGCCAGCAGTTACTCGTTGGCGGGGGGCTCCTACGAGCAGTACTTC. It codes for CASSYSLAGGSYEQYF.

This clonotype was detected ten times or more. The rearrangement joins TRBV7-3 to TRBJ2-1; D assignment may be TRBD1 or TRBD2 (6 bases each). The V gene's germline CDR1 is SGHTA and CDR2 FQGTGA. V gave up 7 bases and J gave up 6 bases, with 19 bases separating them. The CDR3 totals 15 residues. DNA for the CDR3: TGTGCCAGCAAAGGGGTACCGGGGGCGCTCAATGAGCAGTTCTTC. It translates to CASKGVPGALNEQFF. Full variable domain (remainder filled in from reference TRBV7-3 and TRBJ2-1): GAGVSQTPSNKVTEKGKYVELRCDPISGHTALYWYRQSLGQGPEFLIYFQGTGAADDSGLPNDRFFAVRPEGSVSTLKIQRTERGDSAVYLCASKGVPGALNEQFFGPGTRLTVL.

The chain carries TRBV29-1 and TRBJ2-7, with unresolved D. The CDR3 totals 13 residues. Germline loops: CDR1 SQVTM, CDR2 ANQGSEA. V was clipped by 4 bases and J by 0 bases, with 10 bases between them. This CDR3 reads CSVGLPVSYEQYF. The CDR3 nucleotides read TGCAGCGTTGGGCTCCCGGTCTCCTACGAGCAGTACTTC.

The gene calls are TRBV20-1 and TRBJ2-1; no reliable D call. CDR3 length: 12 amino acids. V lost 5 bases, J lost 2 bases, and 7 bases lay in between. Germline CDR1 reads DFQATT; CDR2 reads SNEGSKA (reference sequence). The CDR3 sequence is CSAFGPYNEQFF. CDR3 sequence (DNA): TGCAGTGCTTTCGGGCCCTACAATGAGCAGTTCTTC.

J is TRBJ2-2 and V is TRBV18; unclear D gene. The CDR3 sequence is 11 residues long. V was pared by 3 bases and J by 9 bases, with 5 bases between. Germline lookup yields CDR1 KGHSH and CDR2 LQKENI. CDR3 nucleotide sequence: TGTGCCAGCTCACCGGTTCGGGAGCTGTTTTTT. Translating gives CASSPVRELFF.

CDR3 DNA sequence: TGTGCCAGCAGTTACACCCCTAGCGGGAATTCCTACGAGCAGTACTTC. It encodes CASSYTPSGNSYEQYF. V gene TRBV6-5 combines with J gene TRBJ2-7, with TRBD2 matching 9 bases. Germline V lookup: CDR1 MNHEY, CDR2 SVGAGI. This CDR3 is 16 amino acids long. Trimming took 2 bases from V and 1 from J; bases not matched to a gene: 6.